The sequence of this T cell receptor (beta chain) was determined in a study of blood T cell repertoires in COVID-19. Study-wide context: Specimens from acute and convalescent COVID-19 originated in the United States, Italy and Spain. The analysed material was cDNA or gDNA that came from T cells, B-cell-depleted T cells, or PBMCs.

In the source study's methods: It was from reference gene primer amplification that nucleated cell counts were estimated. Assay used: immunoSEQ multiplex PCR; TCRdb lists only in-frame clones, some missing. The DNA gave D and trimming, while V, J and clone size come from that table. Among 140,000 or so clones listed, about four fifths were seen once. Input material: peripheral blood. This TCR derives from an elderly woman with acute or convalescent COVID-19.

The CDR3 coding sequence is TGTGCCAGTAGTGCTAGGGGGCCTTACGAGCAGTACTTC. This sequence encodes CASSARGPYEQYF. This sequence joins TRBV19 and TRBJ2-7, with 7 bases matching TRBD1. V trimming: 5 bases; J trimming: 4 bases; junction bases outside the gene matches: 5. Germline loops: CDR1 LNHDA, CDR2 SQIVND (reference sequence). This CDR3 is built from 13 residues.